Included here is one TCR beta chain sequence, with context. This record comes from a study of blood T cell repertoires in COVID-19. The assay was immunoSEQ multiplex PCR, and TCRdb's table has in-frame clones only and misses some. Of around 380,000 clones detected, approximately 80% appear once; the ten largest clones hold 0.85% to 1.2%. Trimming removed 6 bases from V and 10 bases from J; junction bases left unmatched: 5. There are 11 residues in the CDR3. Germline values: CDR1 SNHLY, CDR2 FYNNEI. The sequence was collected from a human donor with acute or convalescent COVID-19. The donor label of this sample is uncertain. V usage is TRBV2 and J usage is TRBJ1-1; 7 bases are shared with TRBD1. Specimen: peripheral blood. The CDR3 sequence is CASRYRGPAFF. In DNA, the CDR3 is TGTGCCAGCAGATACAGGGGACCAGCTTTCTTT.